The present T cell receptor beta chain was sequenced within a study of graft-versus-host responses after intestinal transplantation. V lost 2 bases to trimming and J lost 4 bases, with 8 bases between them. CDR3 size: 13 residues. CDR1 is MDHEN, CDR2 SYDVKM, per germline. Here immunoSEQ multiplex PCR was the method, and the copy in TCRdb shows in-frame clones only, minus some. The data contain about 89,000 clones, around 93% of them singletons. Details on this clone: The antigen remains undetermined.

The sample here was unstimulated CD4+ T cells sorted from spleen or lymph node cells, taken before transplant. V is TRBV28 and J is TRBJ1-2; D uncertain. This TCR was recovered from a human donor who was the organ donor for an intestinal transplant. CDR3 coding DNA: TGTGCCAGCAGTTTACCTGGGGTCTATGGCTACACCTTC. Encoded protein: CASSLPGVYGYTF.